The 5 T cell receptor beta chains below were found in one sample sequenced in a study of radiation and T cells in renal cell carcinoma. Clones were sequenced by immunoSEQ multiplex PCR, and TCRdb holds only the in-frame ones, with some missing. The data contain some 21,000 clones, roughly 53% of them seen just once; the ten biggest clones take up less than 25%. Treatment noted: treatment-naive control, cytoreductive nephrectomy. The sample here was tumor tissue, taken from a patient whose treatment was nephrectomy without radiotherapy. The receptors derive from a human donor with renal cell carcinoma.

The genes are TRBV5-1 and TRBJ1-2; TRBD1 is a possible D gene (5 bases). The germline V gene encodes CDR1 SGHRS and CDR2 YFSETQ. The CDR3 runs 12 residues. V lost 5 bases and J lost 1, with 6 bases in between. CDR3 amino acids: CASRGVNYGYTF. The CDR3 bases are TGCGCCAGCAGGGGGGTTAACTATGGCTACACCTTC.

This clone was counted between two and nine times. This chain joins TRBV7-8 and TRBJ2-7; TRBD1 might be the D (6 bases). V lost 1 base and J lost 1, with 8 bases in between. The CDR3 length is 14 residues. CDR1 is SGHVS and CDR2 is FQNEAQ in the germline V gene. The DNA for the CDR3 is TGTGCCAGCAGCTTAGTGGGGGCTTCCTACGAGCAGTACTTC. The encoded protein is CASSLVGASYEQYF.

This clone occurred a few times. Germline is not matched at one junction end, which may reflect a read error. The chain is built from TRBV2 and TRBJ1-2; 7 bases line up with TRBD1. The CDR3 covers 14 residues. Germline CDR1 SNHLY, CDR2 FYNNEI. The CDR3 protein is CASREGTVNYGYTF. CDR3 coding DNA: TGTGCCAGCAGGGAAGGGACAGTTAACTATGGCTACACCTTC.

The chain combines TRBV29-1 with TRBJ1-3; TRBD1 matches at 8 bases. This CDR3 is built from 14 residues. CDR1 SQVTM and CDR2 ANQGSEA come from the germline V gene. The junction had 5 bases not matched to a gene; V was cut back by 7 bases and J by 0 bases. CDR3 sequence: CSAGQVGSGNTIYF. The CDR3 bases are TGCAGCGCGGGACAGGTGGGCTCTGGAAACACCATATATTTT. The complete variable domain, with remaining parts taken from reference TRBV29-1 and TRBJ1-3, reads SAVISQKPSRDICQRGTSLTIQCQVDSQVTMMFWYRQQPGQSLTLIATANQGSEATYESGFVIDKFPISRPNLTFSTLTVSNMSPEDSSIYLCSAGQVGSGNTIYFGEGSWLTVV.

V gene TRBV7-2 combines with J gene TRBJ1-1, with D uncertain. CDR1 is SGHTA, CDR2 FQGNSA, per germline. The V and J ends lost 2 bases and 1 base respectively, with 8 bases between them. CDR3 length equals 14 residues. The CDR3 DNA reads TGTGCCAGCAGCTTAAGGTCTGGGAACACTGAAGCTTTCTTT. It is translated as CASSLRSGNTEAFF. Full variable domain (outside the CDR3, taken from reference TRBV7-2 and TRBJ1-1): GAGVSQSPSNKVTEKGKDVELRCDPISGHTALYWYRQSLGQGLEFLIYFQGNSAPDKSGLPSDRFSAERTGGSVSTLTIQRTQQEDSAVYLCASSLRSGNTEAFFGQGTRLTVV.